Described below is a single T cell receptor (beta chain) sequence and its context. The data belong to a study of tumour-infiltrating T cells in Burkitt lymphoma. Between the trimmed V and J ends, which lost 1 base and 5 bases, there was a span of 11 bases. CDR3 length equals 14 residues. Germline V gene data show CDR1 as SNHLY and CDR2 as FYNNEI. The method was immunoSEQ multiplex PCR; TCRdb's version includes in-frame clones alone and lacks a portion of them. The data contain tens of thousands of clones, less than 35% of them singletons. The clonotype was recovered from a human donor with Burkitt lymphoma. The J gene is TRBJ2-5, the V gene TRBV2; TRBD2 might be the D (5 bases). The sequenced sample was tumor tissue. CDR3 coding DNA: TGTGCCAGCAGTGAAGGCACGGGAAGCGAGACCCAGTACTTC. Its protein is CASSEGTGSETQYF.